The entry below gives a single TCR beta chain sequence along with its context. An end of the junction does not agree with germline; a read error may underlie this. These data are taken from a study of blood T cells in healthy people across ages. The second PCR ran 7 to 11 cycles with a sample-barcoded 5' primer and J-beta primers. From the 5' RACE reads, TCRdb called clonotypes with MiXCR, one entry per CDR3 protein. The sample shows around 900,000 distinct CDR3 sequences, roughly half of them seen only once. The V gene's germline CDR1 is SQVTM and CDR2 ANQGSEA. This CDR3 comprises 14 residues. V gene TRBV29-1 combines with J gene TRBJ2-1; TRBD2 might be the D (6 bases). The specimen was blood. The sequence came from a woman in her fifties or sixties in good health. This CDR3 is CSVDREDAYKEQFF. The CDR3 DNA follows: TGCAGCGTTGATAGGGAGGACGCGTACAAGGAGCAGTTCTTC.